The 14 T cell receptor beta chains in this list originate from one sample, sequenced in a study of low-dose radiotherapy and immunotherapy resistance in tumors. TRAV and TRBV primers primed cDNA for both TCRalpha and TCRbeta. Using a constant-region primer together with a V-primer adapter, TCRs were subjected to 15 to 25 PCR cycles of amplification. TCRdb re-derived calls from the reads in MiXCR, one entry per CDR3 protein. Among tens of thousands of distinct CDR3 sequences, around a quarter were seen once, and the ten largest hold 10%. Time point defined: after trial treatment. Specified treatment: LDRT plus nivolumab, ipilimumab, low-dose cyclophosphamide and aspirin (RACIN trial). Sample: PBMCs, taken after low-dose radiotherapy plus immunotherapy. These receptors all stem from a male donor with prostate cancer.

This clonotype was counted ten times or more. The V and J genes are TRBV10-2 and TRBJ2-5, with a weak D call TRBD2 (5 bases). Germline V lookup: CDR1 WSHSY, CDR2 SAAADI. V was shortened by 4 bases and J by 0 bases, with 9 bases between the two germline ends. This CDR3 has 14 residues. The CDR3 sequence: CASSGRGYQETQYF. Written as DNA, the CDR3 is TGCGCCAGCAGTGGACGGGGATACCAAGAGACCCAGTACTTC.

In its sample, this clonotype was seen many times. The chain couples TRBV28 to TRBJ2-1; 8 positions agree with TRBD1. After removal of 6 bases from V and 7 bases from J, the junction contained 17 bases not matched to a gene. The germline V gene encodes CDR1 MDHEN and CDR2 SYDVKM. This CDR3 region has 17 residues. The CDR3 DNA reads as TGTGCCAGCAGCCAGTTTACCTTTCGGACAGGGCGGAATGAGCAGTTCTTC. Its translation: CASSQFTFRTGRNEQFF.

Many counts were recorded for this clonotype. The chain carries TRBV27 and TRBJ2-5, with 14 bases fitting TRBD2. Trimming at V came to 5 bases and at J to 5 bases, leaving 4 bases not matched to a gene. The CDR3 spans 15 residues. The germline V gene has CDR1 MNHEY and CDR2 SMNVEV (reference sequence). The chain's CDR3 is CASSRLAGGPETQYF. In DNA form, the CDR3 reads TGTGCCAGCAGTAGACTAGCGGGAGGGCCCGAGACCCAGTACTTC.

The sample holds many counts of this clonotype. CDR3 loop: CASSQGTSGAGTQYF. The CDR3 nucleotides read TGTGCCAGCAGTCAAGGGACTAGCGGGGCTGGCACGCAGTATTTT. The rearrangement links TRBV27 to TRBJ2-3; TRBD2 aligns across 13 bases. This CDR3 has 15 amino acids. The trim removed 5 bases at V and 9 bases at J, leaving 8 bases unmatched. Germline lookup yields CDR1 MNHEY and CDR2 SMNVEV (reference sequence).

This clonotype was seen repeatedly, ten times or more. CDR3 sequence reads: CASSPGLSTDTQYF. Here the CDR3 DNA reads TGTGCCAGCAGCCCGGGACTTAGCACAGATACGCAGTATTTT. The chain recombines TRBV7-3 with TRBJ2-3; D possibly corresponds to TRBD2 (6 bases). This CDR3 comprises 14 residues. Trimming removed 5 bases at V and 0 bases at J, with 9 bases between. Germline assignment: CDR1 SGHTA and CDR2 FQGTGA.

A remark on this clonotype: A read error likely explains this, since a far larger clone differs by one base. CDR3 nucleotides: TGTGCCAGCAGCTCGTGGGAGTCTAACGCCTACGAGCAGTACTTC. This translates into CASSSWESNAYEQYF. The chain combines TRBV13 with TRBJ2-7; a weak D match, TRBD2 (5 bases). Germline loops: CDR1 PRHDT, CDR2 FYEKMQ (reference sequence). The CDR3 sequence is 15 residues long. Trimming removed 4 bases from V and 2 bases from J, with 15 bases in between.

This clonotype was observed at least ten times. The V call is TRBV9, the J call TRBJ2-1; TRBD2 agrees at 9 bases. V was clipped by 3 bases and J by 6 bases; unmatched bases: 16. This CDR3 contains 18 residues. The germline V gene has CDR1 SGDLS and CDR2 YYNGEE. The CDR3 DNA is TGTGCCAGCAGCGCGCGGGGGGGCGGCGGATACACAATCAATGAGCAGTTCTTC. Amino acid sequence: CASSARGGGGYTINEQFF.

At least ten counts were recorded for this clonotype. CDR3 region: CASRTGTNQPQHF. Here the CDR3 DNA reads TGTGCCAGCAGGACAGGGACCAATCAGCCCCAGCATTTT. The chain is built from TRBV6-2 or TRBV6-3 and TRBJ1-5; 7 bases align to TRBD1. Looked up from germline, CDR1 is MNHEY and CDR2 is SVGEGT. The CDR3 is 13 amino acids. Trimming removed 6 bases from V and 3 bases from J; junction bases left unmatched: 2.

This clonotype showed up many times. The V and J genes are TRBV9 and TRBJ1-2; 7 bases agree with TRBD1. The germline V gene encodes CDR1 SGDLS and CDR2 YYNGEE. This CDR3 has 15 residues. V lost 4 bases to trimming and J lost 2 bases; unmatched junction nucleotides: 8. CDR3 DNA: TGTGCCAGCAGCCCCCAGGGGGGTCCGAACTATGGCTACACCTTC. Amino acid sequence: CASSPQGGPNYGYTF.

This clonotype has a count of ten or more. V and J are TRBV28 and TRBJ2-7; D tentatively reads TRBD1 or TRBD2 (6 bases each). The CDR3 runs to 12 residues. Germline V gives CDR1 MDHEN, CDR2 SYDVKM. V lost 4 bases and J 5 bases, leaving 9 bases between the germline ends. The CDR3 bases are TGTGCCAGCAGTTGGAGGGGGGACGAGCAGTACTTC. It translates to CASSWRGDEQYF.

This clonotype has at least ten counts. This sequence joins TRBV7-2 and TRBJ1-5; D remains ambiguous. Germline CDR1 SGHTA, CDR2 FQGNSA. The V gene lost 5 bases and the J gene lost 2 bases, with 19 bases spanning the gap. The CDR3 totals 17 residues. CDR3 sequence reads: CASSRGPLGSGNQPQHF. CDR3 DNA sequence: TGTGCCAGCAGCCGCGGACCCCTCGGGAGTGGCAATCAGCCCCAGCATTTT.

This clonotype was seen repeatedly, ten times or more. DNA of the CDR3: TGTGCCAGTAGTATAGAGACAGGGTGGCGCAATCAGCCCCAGCATTTT. This encodes CASSIETGWRNQPQHF. The chain has TRBV19 and TRBJ1-5; 7 nucleotides match TRBD1. The CDR3 has 16 residues. Trimming removed 0 bases from V and 2 bases from J; junction bases left unmatched: 4. Germline-derived CDR1 and CDR2 are LNHDA and SQIVND (reference sequence).

The chain links TRBV5-3 to TRBJ1-2; 8 nucleotides match TRBD1. TRBV5-3 is labeled an ORF, and its function is uncertain. J gave up 4 bases and V 9 bases, and 14 bases lay outside the gene matches. The CDR3 runs 15 residues. The CDR3 is CAIFGGQGSLYGYTF. CDR3 nucleotide sequence: TGTGCCATCTTCGGAGGACAGGGCTCCCTCTATGGCTACACCTTC.

Only one count was recorded for this clonotype. The chain is built from TRBV29-1 and TRBJ2-2; D ambiguous. From germline, CDR1 is SQVTM and CDR2 ANQGSEA. Trimming cost V 0 bases and J 6 bases, with 11 bases left between them. The CDR3 extends over 14 amino acids. CDR3 sequence: CSVEDPAFAGELFF. The DNA for the CDR3 is TGCAGCGTTGAAGATCCGGCCTTTGCCGGGGAGCTGTTTTTT.